Listed below are T cell receptor beta chains from one sample, sequenced in a study of T cell responses to AZD1222 COVID-19 vaccine. Using immunoSEQ multiplex PCR, the repertoire was profiled, and TCRdb retains in-frame clones only, with some absent. The table lists more than 95,000 clones, roughly 87% of them singletons. The sample in question was peripheral blood, obtained on day 0 of AZD1222 vaccination. The receptors come from an adult in good health. Each CDR3 is given with its conserved first and last residue. Fields, in order: CDR3 protein, CDR3 DNA, J gene, D gene, V gene, clone size. A D gene is named only where the DNA matches it firmly. For some rows the clone size is stated as once, few or many, or as a class when expanded; others skip it.

cdr3_aa: CASGRGPEYEQYF
cdr3_nt: TGTGCCAGCGGGAGGGGACCCGAATACGAGCAGTACTTC
j_call: TRBJ2-7
d_call: TRBD2
v_call: TRBV6-5
clone_size: -

cdr3_aa: CASRPPGRGTQYF
cdr3_nt: TGTGCCAGCAGACCTCCCGGGCGGGGGACGCAGTACTTC
j_call: TRBJ2-7
d_call: TRBD2
v_call: TRBV7-9
clone_size: -

cdr3_aa: CASSLDPGQLQPQHF
cdr3_nt: TGTGCCAGCAGTTTAGATCCGGGACAGTTGCAGCCCCAGCATTTT
j_call: TRBJ1-5
d_call: TRBD1
v_call: TRBV28
clone_size: -

cdr3_aa: CASSSTVGATSEQYF
cdr3_nt: TGTGCCAGCAGTTCGACGGTAGGAGCGACGTCCGAGCAGTACTTC
j_call: TRBJ2-7
d_call: -
v_call: TRBV28
clone_size: -

cdr3_aa: CASSPQANNEKLFF
cdr3_nt: TGTGCCAGCTCACCGCAGGCGAATAATGAAAAACTGTTTTTT
j_call: TRBJ1-4
d_call: -
v_call: TRBV18
clone_size: -

cdr3_aa: CASSLNTGELFF
cdr3_nt: TGTGCCAGCAGCTTAAACACCGGGGAGCTGTTTTTT
j_call: TRBJ2-2
d_call: -
v_call: TRBV5-8
clone_size: once

cdr3_aa: CASSLDRLVNSPLHF
cdr3_nt: TGTGCCAGCAGCTTGGATCGGCTCGTTAATTCACCCCTCCACTTT
j_call: TRBJ1-6
d_call: -
v_call: TRBV5-8
clone_size: -

cdr3_aa: CASSLGQLSYNEQFF
cdr3_nt: TGTGCCAGCTCACTAGGACAGCTCTCCTACAATGAGCAGTTCTTC
j_call: TRBJ2-1
d_call: -
v_call: TRBV18
clone_size: -

cdr3_aa: CASSTPGADTQYF
cdr3_nt: TGTGCCAGCAGTACCCCGGGAGCGGATACGCAGTATTTT
j_call: TRBJ2-3
d_call: -
v_call: TRBV28
clone_size: -

cdr3_aa: CASNTGLALYNEQFF
cdr3_nt: TGTGCCAGCAACACAGGACTAGCGCTGTACAATGAGCAGTTCTTC
j_call: TRBJ2-1
d_call: TRBD2
v_call: TRBV6-7
clone_size: -

cdr3_aa: CASVKQEVTEAFF
cdr3_nt: TGTGCCAGCGTAAAACAGGAGGTCACTGAAGCTTTCTTT
j_call: TRBJ1-1
d_call: -
v_call: TRBV12-3/TRBV12-4
clone_size: -

cdr3_aa: CASSLGTSGNEQFF
cdr3_nt: TGTGCCAGCAGCTTGGGGACTAGTGGCAATGAGCAGTTCTTC
j_call: TRBJ2-1
d_call: TRBD2
v_call: TRBV5-4
clone_size: -

cdr3_aa: CASSSRDRDSGANVLTF
cdr3_nt: TGTGCCAGCAGCTCCAGAGACAGGGATTCTGGGGCCAACGTCCTGACTTTC
j_call: TRBJ2-6
d_call: TRBD1
v_call: TRBV9
clone_size: -

cdr3_aa: CASSITGYHTEAFF
cdr3_nt: TGTGCCAGCAGTATAACAGGGTATCACACTGAAGCTTTCTTT
j_call: TRBJ1-1
d_call: -
v_call: TRBV27
clone_size: -

cdr3_aa: CASSDGRETQYF
cdr3_nt: TGTGCCAGCAGCGACGGGAGGGAGACCCAGTACTTC
j_call: TRBJ2-5
d_call: TRBD2
v_call: TRBV9
clone_size: -

cdr3_aa: CASSLYEDSNEQFF
cdr3_nt: TGTGCCAGCAGTTTATACGAGGATAGCAATGAGCAGTTCTTC
j_call: TRBJ2-1
d_call: -
v_call: TRBV27
clone_size: -

cdr3_aa: CASSLEGQGANEAFF
cdr3_nt: TGTGCCAGCAGTTTAGAGGGACAGGGGGCTAATGAAGCTTTCTTT
j_call: TRBJ1-1
d_call: TRBD1
v_call: TRBV27
clone_size: once

cdr3_aa: CASNLGTTPNEQYF
cdr3_nt: TGTGCCAGCAACTTAGGGACTACTCCTAACGAGCAGTACTTC
j_call: TRBJ2-7
d_call: TRBD2
v_call: TRBV27
clone_size: -

cdr3_aa: CASSLIGETGLEKLFF
cdr3_nt: TGTGCCAGCAGCTTAATTGGCGAGACAGGGTTAGAAAAACTGTTTTTT
j_call: TRBJ1-4
d_call: TRBD1
v_call: TRBV7-9
clone_size: -

cdr3_aa: CASSRGQLRYTGELFF
cdr3_nt: TGTGCCAGCAGCAGGGGACAGTTAAGGTACACCGGGGAGCTGTTTTTT
j_call: TRBJ2-2
d_call: TRBD1
v_call: TRBV5-5
clone_size: -

cdr3_aa: CSASRVREQYF
cdr3_nt: TGCAGTGCTAGTAGGGTACGGGAGCAGTACTTC
j_call: TRBJ2-7
d_call: -
v_call: TRBV20-1
clone_size: -

cdr3_aa: CASTLTGRINSPLHF
cdr3_nt: TGTGCCAGCACCCTGACGGGGAGGATTAATTCACCCCTCCACTTT
j_call: TRBJ1-6
d_call: -
v_call: TRBV28
clone_size: few

cdr3_aa: CASSIAGIQETQYF
cdr3_nt: TGTGCCAGCAGCATAGCGGGGATTCAAGAGACCCAGTACTTC
j_call: TRBJ2-5
d_call: TRBD2
v_call: TRBV4-2
clone_size: -

cdr3_aa: CASSSGEGTGTDTQYF
cdr3_nt: TGTGCCAGCAGCTCCGGGGAGGGGACTGGGACAGATACGCAGTATTTT
j_call: TRBJ2-3
d_call: TRBD2
v_call: TRBV11-3
clone_size: -

cdr3_aa: CASSRQGADGYTF
cdr3_nt: TGTGCCAGCAGCCGACAGGGGGCCGATGGCTACACCTTC
j_call: TRBJ1-2
d_call: TRBD1
v_call: TRBV14
clone_size: -

cdr3_aa: CASSQEGPIYEQYF
cdr3_nt: TGTGCCAGCAGCCAAGAGGGGCCTATTTACGAGCAGTACTTC
j_call: TRBJ2-7
d_call: -
v_call: TRBV14
clone_size: -

cdr3_aa: CATTGGTDTQYF
cdr3_nt: TGTGCCACCACCGGGGGCACAGATACGCAGTATTTT
j_call: TRBJ2-3
d_call: -
v_call: TRBV12-3/TRBV12-4
clone_size: -

cdr3_aa: CASSPKGVATEAFF
cdr3_nt: TGTGCCAGCAGTCCTAAGGGGGTGGCCACTGAAGCTTTCTTT
j_call: TRBJ1-1
d_call: -
v_call: TRBV2
clone_size: -

cdr3_aa: CASSGGPAGSTLLQYF
cdr3_nt: TGTGCCAGCAGCGGAGGACCAGCGGGGAGTACTTTATTGCAGTACTTC
j_call: TRBJ2-7
d_call: TRBD2
v_call: TRBV9
clone_size: -

cdr3_aa: CASSPGQGVRNEQFF
cdr3_nt: TGCGCCAGCAGCCCTGGACAGGGGGTGAGAAATGAGCAGTTCTTC
j_call: TRBJ2-1
d_call: TRBD1
v_call: TRBV4-1
clone_size: -

cdr3_aa: CASSPLTGQNIQYF
cdr3_nt: TGTGCCAGCAGTCCACTAACAGGCCAAAACATTCAGTACTTC
j_call: TRBJ2-4
d_call: -
v_call: TRBV28
clone_size: -

cdr3_aa: CASSPGGGLNTEAFF
cdr3_nt: TGTGCCAGCAGCCCCGGGGGAGGACTGAACACTGAAGCTTTCTTT
j_call: TRBJ1-1
d_call: -
v_call: TRBV3-1/TRBV3-2
clone_size: -

cdr3_aa: CASSLGGRTNEKLFF
cdr3_nt: TGTGCCAGCAGCTTAGGAGGCAGAACTAATGAAAAACTGTTTTTT
j_call: TRBJ1-4
d_call: -
v_call: TRBV11-2
clone_size: -

cdr3_aa: CASSRDRGRSTDTQYF
cdr3_nt: TGTGCCAGCAGCCGAGACAGGGGTCGCAGCACAGATACGCAGTATTTT
j_call: TRBJ2-3
d_call: TRBD1
v_call: TRBV14
clone_size: -

cdr3_aa: CASTTPGQGHLEQYF
cdr3_nt: TGTGCCAGCACAACACCGGGACAGGGCCACCTAGAGCAGTACTTC
j_call: TRBJ2-7
d_call: TRBD1
v_call: TRBV28
clone_size: -

cdr3_aa: CASSTRDNNYGYTF
cdr3_nt: TGTGCCAGCAGTACCCGGGACAATAACTATGGCTACACCTTC
j_call: TRBJ1-2
d_call: -
v_call: TRBV27
clone_size: once

cdr3_aa: CASSPLRRERGYTF
cdr3_nt: TGTGCCAGCTCACCACTTCGTAGGGAGAGGGGCTACACCTTC
j_call: TRBJ1-2
d_call: -
v_call: TRBV18
clone_size: -